The 31 T cell receptor beta chains below all came from one sample that was sequenced in a study of cytomegalovirus exposure and HLA in healthy donors. Amplification used 60 Vbeta primers and 13 Jbeta primers. Using immunoSEQ multiplex PCR, the repertoire was profiled, and TCRdb retains in-frame clones only, with some absent. Of nearly 110,000 clones listed, approximately 79% are singletons. Sequencing was performed on PBMCs. These receptors were taken from a man in his sixties in good health and CMV-seronegative.

This clone was observed a handful of times. In DNA form, the CDR3 reads TGTGCCATCAGACGACTAGCGGGGGACACAGATACGCAGTATTTT. It encodes CAIRRLAGDTDTQYF. This chain joins TRBV10-3 and TRBJ2-3; 12 bases fit TRBD2. The CDR3 runs to 15 residues. J gave up 2 bases and V 6 bases, and 3 bases lay outside the gene matches. Germline values: CDR1 ENHRY, CDR2 SYGVKD.

The chain has TRBV2 and TRBJ2-1, with D unresolved. CDR3 length equals 17 residues. Germline assignment: CDR1 SNHLY and CDR2 FYNNEI. The V and J ends lost 1 base and 0 bases respectively, with 13 bases between them. The CDR3 reads CASSEGGFRSSYNEQFF. The DNA for the CDR3 is TGTGCCAGCAGTGAAGGCGGATTCAGAAGCTCCTACAATGAGCAGTTCTTC.

This clone has a single count. V gene TRBV7-3 combines with J gene TRBJ2-1; D gene unclear. CDR1 and CDR2 from the germline V gene are SGHTA and FQGTGA. CDR3 size: 14 residues. V lost 5 bases to trimming and J lost 8 bases, with 16 bases between them. The CDR3 loop is CASSPPGLAHEQFF. CDR3 sequence (DNA): TGTGCCAGCAGCCCTCCGGGTTTGGCTCATGAGCAGTTCTTC.

The chain is built from TRBV7-9 and TRBJ2-7, with D uncertain. Looked up from germline, CDR1 is SEHNR and CDR2 is FQNEAQ (reference sequence). The CDR3 is 14 amino acids. Trimming cost V 1 base and J 2 bases, with 9 bases left between them. The CDR3 DNA is TGTGCCAGCAGCTTAGTCCGACAACCCTACGAGCAGTACTTC. Translated: CASSLVRQPYEQYF.

The rearrangement joins TRBV7-2 to TRBJ1-6, with 8 bases matching TRBD1. The CDR3 has 17 amino acids. Germline CDR1 and CDR2: SGHTA and FQGNSA. With 5 bases clipped from V and 1 base from J, the junction kept 7 bases outside the gene matches. DNA of the CDR3: TGTGCCAGCAGCCGCGGACAGGGCAGGTCCTATAATTCACCCCTCCACTTT. This translates into CASSRGQGRSYNSPLHF.

The chain joins TRBV7-2 to TRBJ2-1; TRBD2 agrees at 10 bases. CDR1 and CDR2 (germline): SGHTA, FQGNSA. The CDR3 has 16 amino acids. Trimming took 5 bases from V and 4 from J; bases not matched to a gene: 8. In nucleotides, the CDR3 is TGTGCCAGCAGCCCTCCTAGCGGGGGCTCGTACAATGAGCAGTTCTTC. Amino acids: CASSPPSGGSYNEQFF.

In DNA form, the CDR3 reads TGCGCCAGCAGCTTACTAGCGGGGGCCGATGGAGATACGCAGTATTTT. Encoded protein: CASSLLAGADGDTQYF. This chain connects TRBV5-1 to TRBJ2-3; 11 bases line up with TRBD2. J was trimmed by 5 bases and V by 2 bases; bases with no gene match: 7. CDR3 length equals 16 residues. From germline, CDR1 is SGHRS and CDR2 YFSETQ.

This chain links TRBV9 with TRBJ2-7; 7 nucleotides match TRBD1. The CDR3 consists of 14 residues. Germline values: CDR1 SGDLS, CDR2 YYNGEE. V trimming: 0 bases; J trimming: 4 bases; junction bases outside the gene matches: 4. CDR3 nucleotide sequence: TGTGCCAGCAGCGTAGCGGGACAGTCTTACGAGCAGTACTTC. This sequence encodes CASSVAGQSYEQYF. The full variable domain, its missing parts supplied by reference TRBV9 and TRBJ2-7, is DSGVTQTPKHLITATGQRVTLRCSPRSGDLSVYWYQQSLDQGLQFLIQYYNGEERAKGNILERFSAQQFPDLHSELNLSSLELGDSALYFCASSVAGQSYEQYFGPGTRLTVT.

The chain employs TRBV7-9 and TRBJ1-6; D perhaps matches TRBD1 (6 bases). V lost 5 bases and J lost 7, with 15 bases in between. The germline V gene encodes CDR1 SEHNR and CDR2 FQNEAQ (reference sequence). CDR3 size: 15 residues. The CDR3 sequence is CASSRSRTDNSPLHF. DNA of the CDR3: TGTGCCAGCAGCCGGTCCAGGACAGACAATTCACCCCTCCACTTT.

The chain employs TRBV5-4 and TRBJ1-2; D uncertain. Germline values: CDR1 SGHNT, CDR2 YYREEE (reference sequence). Trimming took off 4 bases at V and 8 bases at J, with 18 bases between the two ends. This CDR3 spans 14 amino acids. In nucleotides, the CDR3 is TGTGCCAGCAGCCCCGAGCGGGCAATTAACGGCTACACCTTC. Residues: CASSPERAINGYTF.

The rearrangement joins TRBV27 to TRBJ1-1, with 7 bases that match TRBD1. V shed 6 bases, J shed 2 bases, and the junction held 21 bases outside the gene matches. The CDR3 loop spans 19 amino acids. Germline-derived CDR1 and CDR2 are MNHEY and SMNVEV (reference sequence). The CDR3 DNA reads as TGTGCCAGCAGAACCGTTTTCCCCTCCCCCGGGACAGAAAACACTGAAGCTTTCTTT. It specifies CASRTVFPSPGTENTEAFF.

The chain combines TRBV27 with TRBJ2-5; TRBD2 matches 14 bases. Germline assignment: CDR1 MNHEY and CDR2 SMNVEV (reference sequence). The CDR3 spans 17 residues. Trimming removed 3 bases from V and 3 bases from J; junction bases left unmatched: 6. The DNA for the CDR3 is TGTGCCAGCAGTTTCTCATCGACTAGCGGGGGGGAAGAGACCCAGTACTTC. This gives the protein CASSFSSTSGGEETQYF.

The chain is built from TRBV9 and TRBJ1-6; D possibly corresponds to TRBD1 (5 bases). V gave up 0 bases and J gave up 10 bases, with 11 bases separating them. CDR3 size: 14 residues. Germline V CDR1 and CDR2: SGDLS, YYNGEE. DNA of the CDR3: TGTGCCAGCAGCGTAGAGTTAGGGGTCTCACCCCTCCACTTT. This encodes CASSVELGVSPLHF.

The sample holds one count of this clone. This rearrangement joins TRBV5-1 to TRBJ2-7; the D gene is possibly TRBD1 (6 bases). Germline V gene sequence: CDR1 SGHRS, CDR2 YFSETQ. Trimming removed 0 bases at V and 3 bases at J, with 13 bases between. This CDR3 has 15 amino acids. CDR3 sequence: CASSLVIGGNYEQYF. The CDR3 DNA is TGCGCCAGCAGCTTGGTGATAGGGGGAAACTACGAGCAGTACTTC. The variable domain in full, completed from reference TRBV5-1 and TRBJ2-7, reads KAGVTQTPRYLIKTRGQQVTLSCSPISGHRSVSWYQQTPGQGLQFLFEYFSETQRNKGNFPGRFSGRQFSNSRSEMNVSTLELGDSALYLCASSLVIGGNYEQYFGPGTRLTVT.

This clone came up a few times. The gene calls are TRBV7-2 and TRBJ1-1; D is uncertain. The CDR3 covers 13 residues. Germline V lookup: CDR1 SGHTA, CDR2 FQGNSA. Trimming cost V 5 bases and J 1 base, with 8 bases left between them. The CDR3 coding sequence is TGTGCCAGCAGCAACCTAAGGAACACTGAAGCTTTCTTT. Protein product: CASSNLRNTEAFF.

The sample holds a few counts of this clone. This sequence joins TRBV7-2 and TRBJ1-1; a weak D match, TRBD1 (6 bases). CDR1 is SGHTA, CDR2 FQGNSA, per germline. The CDR3 has 14 amino acids. The ends were cut back, 8 bases at V and 6 bases at J, with 19 bases in the middle. DNA for the CDR3: TGTGCCAGCTCCTATTCCGGGACAACCCCTGAAGCTTTCTTT. Its protein is CASSYSGTTPEAFF. The entire variable domain, with the rest obtained from reference TRBV7-2 and TRBJ1-1, is as follows: GAGVSQSPSNKVTEKGKDVELRCDPISGHTALYWYRQSLGQGLEFLIYFQGNSAPDKSGLPSDRFSAERTGGSVSTLTIQRTQQEDSAVYLCASSYSGTTPEAFFGQGTRLTVV.

The chain links TRBV29-1 to TRBJ2-3; 7 positions match TRBD1. This CDR3 has 15 amino acids. Germline values: CDR1 SQVTM, CDR2 ANQGSEA. J gave up 4 bases and V 8 bases, and 15 bases lay outside the gene matches. As DNA, the CDR3 is TGCAGCCGCGTGGAATTAAAACAGGGGTCAGATACGCAGTATTTT. Translating it yields CSRVELKQGSDTQYF.

This rearrangement joins TRBV25-1 to TRBJ2-7, with no clear D. Germline values: CDR1 MGHDK, CDR2 SYGVNS. Trimming pared 3 bases from V and 3 bases from J, leaving 15 bases between. This CDR3 contains 15 residues. This CDR3 is CASSDMRGPGYEQYF. For the CDR3, the DNA is TGTGCCAGCAGTGACATGCGTGGCCCAGGCTACGAGCAGTACTTC.

The chain recombines TRBV28 with TRBJ1-2, with a possible D match to TRBD1 (5 bases). The ends were cut back, 5 bases at V and 0 bases at J, with 13 bases in the middle. The length of the CDR3 is 15 residues. Germline CDR1 and CDR2: MDHEN and SYDVKM. CDR3 DNA: TGTGCCAGCAGTCTCCTCAGGGTAGCTAACTATGGCTACACCTTC. This codes for CASSLLRVANYGYTF.

V is TRBV12-5 and J is TRBJ2-7, with 8 bases matching TRBD1. The germline gives CDR1 LGHNT, CDR2 FRNRAP. V dropped 3 bases and J dropped 6; count of bases not matched to a gene: 4. The CDR3 sequence is 13 residues long. The CDR3 sequence is CASGLPGQVEQYV. The CDR3 DNA follows: TGTGCTAGTGGTTTACCGGGACAGGTCGAGCAGTACGTC.

CDR3 sequence (DNA): TGTGCCAGCAGCCACCCGGGAGGGCCCACTGGCAATCAGCCCCAGCATTTT. Protein: CASSHPGGPTGNQPQHF. V gene TRBV4-2 combines with J gene TRBJ1-5; no firm D call. Trimming removed 3 bases at V and 2 bases at J, with 17 bases between. The length of the CDR3 is 17 residues. The V gene's germline CDR1 is LGHNA and CDR2 YNFKEQ.

The chain combines TRBV9 with TRBJ1-2, with D hard to call. Per germline, CDR1 SGDLS and CDR2 YYNGEE. V lost 0 bases, J lost 4 bases, and 10 bases lay in between. This CDR3 contains 14 residues. The CDR3 coding sequence is TGTGCCAGCAGCGTAGACCTAACCGGCTATGGCTACACCTTC. The encoded protein is CASSVDLTGYGYTF.

This clone has only one observation. The J gene is TRBJ2-1, the V gene TRBV7-6, with 11 positions matching TRBD2. The trim removed 3 bases at V and 8 bases at J, leaving 6 bases unmatched. From germline, CDR1 is SGHVS and CDR2 FNYEAQ. This CDR3 comprises 15 residues. Here the CDR3 DNA reads TGTGCCAGCAGCTTTGGGACTAGCGGAGGGTATGAGCAGTTCTTC. Protein: CASSFGTSGGYEQFF. The full variable domain, in which reference TRBV7-6 and TRBJ2-1 provide the parts outside the CDR3, is GAGVSQSPRYKVTKRGQDVALRCDPISGHVSLYWYRQALGQGPEFLTYFNYEAQQDKSGLPNDRFSAERPEGSISTLTIQRTEQRDSAMYRCASSFGTSGGYEQFFGPGTRLTVL.

The gene calls are TRBV7-2 and TRBJ2-5; 10 bases are a match to TRBD2. CDR3 length: 15 residues. Germline CDR1 is SGHTA and CDR2 is FQGNSA. The trim removed 4 bases at V and 2 bases at J, leaving 4 bases unmatched. The CDR3 nucleotides are TGTGCCAGCAGCTATCAGCGGGGGGGACAAGAGACCCAGTACTTC. This encodes CASSYQRGGQETQYF.

This clone was found a few times. V gene TRBV5-5 combines with J gene TRBJ2-3, with TRBD2 matching over 7 bases. There are 14 residues in the CDR3. The V gene's germline CDR1 is SGHKS and CDR2 YYEKEE (reference sequence). Trimming cost V 4 bases and J 5 bases; bases outside gene matches: 7. The CDR3 DNA sequence: TGTGCCAGCAGCCCGGGACTACACTTAGATACGCAGTATTTT. This codes for CASSPGLHLDTQYF.

V and J are TRBV5-4 and TRBJ2-3; 10 bases are shared with TRBD2. This CDR3 comprises 17 residues. Germline trimming cut 0 bases from V and 3 bases from J; bases unmatched to any gene: 7. From germline, CDR1 is SGHNT and CDR2 YYREEE (reference sequence). This CDR3 is CASSLDPAGGLTDTQYF. CDR3 DNA: TGTGCCAGCAGCTTGGACCCAGCGGGGGGGCTTACAGATACGCAGTATTTT.

This rearrangement joins TRBV9 to TRBJ2-1; 7 nucleotides agree with TRBD2. The V gene end was trimmed by 2 bases and the J gene end by 7 bases; junction bases not matched to a gene: 9. This CDR3 contains 15 residues. Germline lookup yields CDR1 SGDLS and CDR2 YYNGEE. Here the CDR3 DNA reads TGTGCCAGCAGCGTTAGAAGCGGGGTGGCGAATGAGCAGTTCTTC. This encodes CASSVRSGVANEQFF.

This chain uses TRBV5-4 with TRBJ2-5, with D possibly TRBD2 on 6 matching bases. V lost 1 base to trimming and J lost 0 bases, with 10 bases between them. CDR1 and CDR2 (germline): SGHNT, YYREEE (reference sequence). This CDR3 is 15 amino acids long. CDR3 DNA: TGTGCCAGCAGCTTGAGATCGGGGGACCAAGAGACCCAGTACTTC. Residues: CASSLRSGDQETQYF.

The CDR3 spells CASSPTTGEGSSSGPRETQYF. The CDR3 DNA reads TGTGCCAGTAGTCCAACGACAGGGGAAGGATCTTCCAGCGGCCCCCGGGAGACCCAGTACTTC. V is TRBV19 and J is TRBJ2-5; 8 nucleotides line up with TRBD1. The CDR3 spans 21 residues. With V trimmed by 5 bases and J by 5 bases, 28 bases remained unmatched. Looked up from germline, CDR1 is LNHDA and CDR2 is SQIVND (reference sequence).

This chain links TRBV21-1 with TRBJ2-2; TRBD2, the table's D call, lacks a check against the DNA. TRBV21-1 is a pseudogene segment. The CDR3 has 14 amino acids. CDR3 sequence: CASERAGGFGELFF. The CDR3 coding sequence is TGTGCCAGCGAGCGAGCGGGGGGTTTCGGGGAGCTGTTTTTT.

V gene TRBV9 combines with J gene TRBJ2-3; 15 positions agree with TRBD2. V lost 4 bases to trimming and J lost 9 bases; unmatched junction nucleotides: 12. Germline V lookup: CDR1 SGDLS, CDR2 YYNGEE. The CDR3 contains 17 residues. CDR3 nucleotide sequence: TGTGCCAGCAGCCCTACGTGGGGGACTAGCGGGGGGCCAACGCAGTATTTT. Translation: CASSPTWGTSGGPTQYF.